This TCR beta chain comes out of a study of a mutant IDH1 vaccine in newly diagnosed glioma. Study summary: The treated population exhibited a male proportion of about 60%, a female proportion of roughly 40%, and a mean age of about 39 years. Patients previously underwent radiotherapy, temozolomide, or both, and most underwent both. Study-level findings and limits: Altogether, 93.3% of patients exhibited vaccine-induced immune responses. Pseudoprogression seemed unlinked to shifts in top peripheral T cell clonotypes.

Details on this clone: What it binds is unknown.

Measured with immunoSEQ multiplex PCR; TCRdb has only the in-frame clones, and not every one. This sample has about 88,000 clones; approximately 80% occur once, and the top ten carry about 5.1%. Sample time point: baseline, week 1 (first vaccination visit). The treatment is: pre-vaccination baseline after standard-of-care therapy. The TCR sequence derives from a man aged 35-49 years with glioma. Some clones in this sample may be carry-over from other donors' samples. The sample was PBMCs, taken from a glioma patient treated with radiotherapy, temozolomide or both.

CDR3 residues: CASSEFTGEKLFF. CDR3 bases: TGTGCCAGCAGTGAGTTCACAGGCGAAAAACTGTTTTTT. The rearrangement uses TRBV2 and TRBJ1-4; a weak D match, TRBD1 (5 bases). Deletions cut 3 bases from V and 8 bases from J, with 10 bases between. The CDR3 contains 13 residues. Germline values: CDR1 SNHLY, CDR2 FYNNEI.